Here is one T cell receptor beta chain with its context. V was trimmed by 5 bases and J by 4 bases, leaving 16 bases between them. This CDR3 spans 15 amino acids. Germline V CDR1 and CDR2: LNHDA, SQIVND (reference sequence). Original analysis: The assay estimated nucleated cells by amplifying reference gene primers. Method: immunoSEQ multiplex PCR; TCRdb's copy keeps in-frame clones and lacks some. That table is the source of V, J and clone size, and D and trimming were worked out from the DNA. The sample records 80,000 to 95,000 clones, 81% being singletons. The data belong to a study of blood T cell repertoires in COVID-19. Study background: Researchers got acute and convalescent COVID-19 samples from the United States, Italy and Spain. In each case, the material was cDNA or gDNA derived from T cells, B-cell-depleted T cells, or PBMCs.

The Seattle patients, enrolled during active infection, were followed longitudinally. The origin of this receptor is a man older than 75 with COVID-19, enrolled during active disease. This chain links TRBV19 with TRBJ2-3; no clear D. The sequencing input was peripheral blood. CDR3 nucleotide sequence: TGTGCCAGTAGTTTCGGAGAGGAATTGGCAGATACGCAGTATTTT. Its protein is CASSFGEELADTQYF.